This paragraph covers one T cell receptor beta chain sequence. Nominally healthy donors provided the samples, though records likely missed some immune exposures. These data are taken from a study of cytomegalovirus exposure and HLA in healthy donors. PCR amplification relied on 60 Vbeta primers (plus 13 Jbeta primers). Assay used: immunoSEQ multiplex PCR; TCRdb lists only in-frame clones, some missing. This sample has hundreds of thousands of clones, with approximately 79% found just once. The CDR3 has 15 residues. The V gene end was trimmed by 2 bases and the J gene end by 4 bases; junction bases not matched to a gene: 0. CDR1 and CDR2 from the germline V gene are MNHEY and SMNVEV (reference sequence).

The receptor was derived from a male donor in good health and CMV-seronegative. Sequenced: PBMCs. The chain recombines TRBV27 with TRBJ2-2; 11 nucleotides line up with TRBD1. The CDR3 region has the DNA TGTGCCAGCAGTTTAGGGACAGGGGGCACCGGGGAGCTGTTTTTT. Its translation: CASSLGTGGTGELFF.